These 28 T cell receptor beta chains originate from one sample sequenced in a study of blood T cell repertoires in COVID-19. The repertoire was sequenced with immunoSEQ multiplex PCR; TCRdb's copy has only in-frame clones and lacks some. The sample holds a few hundred thousand clones, less than 90% seen once. Sequenced input: PBMCs or T cells enriched from blood (not recorded which). The receptors derive from a woman aged 25 to 45 who had recovered from COVID-19.

This clone was seen a handful of times. This chain joins TRBV28 and TRBJ1-3; 9 positions match TRBD1. V was clipped by 6 bases and J by 4 bases; unmatched bases: 4. The V gene's germline CDR1 is MDHEN and CDR2 SYDVKM. The CDR3 extends over 14 amino acids. The CDR3 reads CASRGQGDGNTIYF. The CDR3 DNA is TGTGCCAGCAGGGGACAGGGTGACGGAAACACCATATATTTT.

The rearrangement uses TRBV5-6 and TRBJ2-1, with D tentatively TRBD2 (5 bases). CDR3 length: 14 residues. The V gene lost 4 bases and the J gene lost 6 bases, with 14 bases spanning the gap. CDR1 SGHDT and CDR2 YYEEEE come from the germline V gene. CDR3 loop: CASSLGLGRNEQFF. The CDR3, as DNA: TGTGCCAGCAGCCTCGGACTGGGCCGCAATGAGCAGTTCTTC.

This CDR3 is CASSVGRGREKLFF. In DNA, the CDR3 is TGTGCCAGCAGCGTAGGGAGGGGAAGGGAAAAACTGTTTTTT. V and J are TRBV9 and TRBJ1-4, with D possibly being TRBD1 (5 bases). This CDR3 region has 14 residues. V lost 0 bases and J lost 8, with 11 bases in between. Germline CDR1 is SGDLS and CDR2 is YYNGEE.

The chain uses TRBV5-1 and TRBJ1-2, with D hard to call. The CDR3 has 14 residues. From germline, CDR1 is SGHRS and CDR2 YFSETQ. V was shortened by 0 bases and J by 1 base, with 7 bases between the two germline ends. The CDR3 sequence: CASSLDINNYGYTF. Here the CDR3 DNA reads TGCGCCAGCAGCTTGGATATAAATAACTATGGCTACACCTTC.

Only a few counts were recorded for this clone. The chain links TRBV28 to TRBJ1-2, with D unresolved. The CDR3 extends over 16 amino acids. CDR1 and CDR2 (germline): MDHEN, SYDVKM. The ends were cut back, 10 bases at V and 0 bases at J, with 21 bases in the middle. The CDR3 loop is CAILPRRPPANYGYTF. The CDR3, as DNA: TGTGCCATACTCCCGAGGCGGCCCCCTGCTAACTATGGCTACACCTTC.

The genes are TRBV27 and TRBJ1-1, with 8 bases lining up with TRBD1. Unmatched junction bases numbered 8, after V lost 7 bases and J lost 4 bases. CDR3 length: 14 residues. Germline values: CDR1 MNHEY, CDR2 SMNVEV (reference sequence). In DNA form, the CDR3 reads TGTGCCAGCACCCCCAGGGGGCCGGGCACTGAAGCTTTCTTT. Translating it yields CASTPRGPGTEAFF.

The rearrangement uses TRBV7-9 and TRBJ1-6, with D maybe TRBD1 (6 bases). The CDR3 totals 17 residues. Germline values: CDR1 SEHNR, CDR2 FQNEAQ (reference sequence). V was clipped by 2 bases and J by 7 bases, with 18 bases between them. Here the CDR3 reads CASSLRWTEGWNSPLHF. Here the CDR3 DNA reads TGTGCCAGCAGCTTAAGATGGACAGAGGGGTGGAATTCACCCCTCCACTTT.

The chain carries TRBV18 and TRBJ2-5; TRBD1 is a possible D gene (6 bases). This CDR3 region has 16 residues. Germline CDR1 and CDR2: KGHSH and LQKENI. The V and J ends lost 0 bases and 0 bases respectively, with 11 bases between them. The CDR3 nucleotides are TGTGCCAGCTCACCACCTCCCCAGGGGTACCAAGAGACCCAGTACTTC. This translates into CASSPPPQGYQETQYF. The whole variable domain, remainder taken from reference TRBV18 and TRBJ2-5, is NAGVMQNPRHLVRRRGQEARLRCSPMKGHSHVYWYRQLPEEGLKFMVYLQKENIIDESGMPKERFSAEFPKEGPSILRIQQVVRGDSAAYFCASSPPPQGYQETQYFGPGTRLLVL.

The chain is built from TRBV20-1 and TRBJ1-1, with D possibly TRBD1 on 6 matching bases. V gave up 3 bases and J gave up 1 base, with 12 bases separating them. The V gene's germline CDR1 is DFQATT and CDR2 SNEGSKA (reference sequence). This CDR3 has 14 residues. This CDR3 is CSASIRGRNTEAFF. DNA for the CDR3: TGCAGTGCTAGTATCAGGGGCCGGAACACTGAAGCTTTCTTT.

This chain links TRBV6-5 with TRBJ1-4, with D perhaps TRBD1 (6 bases). CDR1 and CDR2 from the germline V gene are MNHEY and SVGAGI. There are 15 residues in the CDR3. V lost 2 bases and J 7 bases, leaving 14 bases between the germline ends. The CDR3: CASSYGGERLEKLFF. CDR3 bases: TGTGCCAGCAGTTACGGGGGCGAGAGGCTTGAAAAACTGTTTTTT.

V gene TRBV10-3 combines with J gene TRBJ1-1; possibly TRBD1 for D (5 bases). Germline CDR1 is ENHRY and CDR2 is SYGVKD. Trimming removed 10 bases from V and 2 bases from J, with 14 bases in between. This CDR3 contains 13 residues. The CDR3 sequence is CATWGGTNTEAFF. CDR3 bases: TGTGCCACCTGGGGTGGGACTAACACTGAAGCTTTCTTT.

This clone was detected once. CDR3 DNA: TGTGCCAGCAGCTTGGACACCTCAACTAATGAAAAACTGTTTTTT. It codes for CASSLDTSTNEKLFF. The chain is built from TRBV7-6 and TRBJ1-4; D possibly corresponds to TRBD1 (5 bases). Germline V CDR1 and CDR2: SGHVS, FNYEAQ. Trimming took off 3 bases at V and 0 bases at J, with 8 bases between the two ends. This CDR3 has 15 amino acids. Full variable domain (missing parts from reference TRBV7-6 and TRBJ1-4): GAGVSQSPRYKVTKRGQDVALRCDPISGHVSLYWYRQALGQGPEFLTYFNYEAQQDKSGLPNDRFSAERPEGSISTLTIQRTEQRDSAMYRCASSLDTSTNEKLFFGSGTQLSVL.

The chain has TRBV2 and TRBJ2-7, with TRBD2 identical over 9 bases. The CDR3 length is 15 residues. J lost 4 bases, V lost 7 bases, and 11 bases had no gene match. Germline V gene lookup returns CDR1 SNHLY and CDR2 FYNNEI. The CDR3, as DNA: TGTGCCAGCACCTTGGAAGGGACTAGCTCTTACGAGCAGTACTTC. It specifies CASTLEGTSSYEQYF. Full variable domain (rest looked up from reference TRBV2 and TRBJ2-7): EPEVTQTPSHQVTQMGQEVILRCVPISNHLYFYWYRQILGQKVEFLVSFYNNEISEKSEIFDDQFSVERPDGSNFTLKIRSTKLEDSAMYFCASTLEGTSSYEQYFGPGTRLTVT.

Notes on this clone: Other DNA sequences within the sample encode an identical CDR3. The chain joins TRBV19 to TRBJ2-2; D not resolved. The germline CDR1 and CDR2 sequences are LNHDA and SQIVND (reference sequence). V dropped 0 bases and J dropped 4 bases, with 3 bases sitting between them. There are 13 residues in the CDR3. In DNA form, the CDR3 reads TGTGCCAGTAGTATAGACCTCACCGGGGAGCTGTTTTTT. This gives the protein CASSIDLTGELFF.

The rearrangement joins TRBV19 to TRBJ1-5; D uncertain. Germline V gives CDR1 LNHDA, CDR2 SQIVND (reference sequence). V lost 3 bases, J lost 0 bases, and 15 bases lay in between. This CDR3 region has 17 residues. CDR3 protein: CASSIYPKQYSNQPQHF. The CDR3 coding sequence is TGTGCCAGTAGTATCTACCCCAAACAGTATAGCAATCAGCCCCAGCATTTT. Full variable domain (missing parts from reference TRBV19 and TRBJ1-5): DGGITQSPKYLFRKEGQNVTLSCEQNLNHDAMYWYRQDPGQGLRLIYYSQIVNDFQKGDIAEGYSVSREKKESFPLTVTSAQKNPTAFYLCASSIYPKQYSNQPQHFGDGTRLSIL.

The J gene is TRBJ1-1, the V gene TRBV18; 8 positions agree with TRBD1. V was clipped by 6 bases and J by 4 bases; unmatched bases: 10. The CDR3 has 15 amino acids. Germline CDR1 and CDR2: KGHSH and LQKENI. The CDR3 reads CASSRTGSGSTEAFF. CDR3 nucleotides: TGTGCCAGCTCGCGGACAGGGTCGGGAAGCACTGAAGCTTTCTTT.

The chain is built from TRBV5-4 and TRBJ2-3, with TRBD2 identical over 10 bases. CDR1 is SGHNT, CDR2 YYREEE, per germline (reference sequence). The CDR3 is 16 residues long. V was clipped by 0 bases and J by 3 bases; unmatched bases: 4. This CDR3 is CASSLAIAGGTDTQYF. The CDR3 nucleotides read TGTGCCAGCAGCTTGGCTATAGCGGGAGGAACAGATACGCAGTATTTT.

The chain uses TRBV20-1 and TRBJ1-2, with a tentative D call TRBD1 (5 bases). This CDR3 contains 14 residues. Looked up from germline, CDR1 is DFQATT and CDR2 is SNEGSKA (reference sequence). Deletions cut 3 bases from V and 3 bases from J, with 14 bases between. CDR3 DNA: TGCAGTGCTAGTTCAGTTCGGGGGGACTATGGCTACACCTTC. This translates into CSASSVRGDYGYTF.

J is TRBJ2-1 and V is TRBV6-5; D is possibly TRBD1 (5 bases). Germline V gene sequence: CDR1 MNHEY, CDR2 SVGAGI. Trimming removed 0 bases at V and 5 bases at J, with 8 bases between. The CDR3 extends over 14 amino acids. The CDR3 DNA reads as TGTGCCAGCAGTTACTCCAGGGCCCACAATGAGCAGTTCTTC. Its protein product is CASSYSRAHNEQFF.

This chain uses TRBV21-1 with TRBJ2-7; the table's D gene call, TRBD1, was not cross checked with the DNA. TRBV21-1 is a pseudogene locus. The CDR3 is made up of 17 amino acids. CDR3 protein: CASSTGTGGDLTSEQYF. In DNA form, the CDR3 reads TGTGCCAGCAGCACCGGGACAGGGGGCGACCTGACATCCGAGCAGTACTTC.

The chain recombines TRBV4-1 with TRBJ2-5, with D unresolved. The germline CDR1 and CDR2 sequences are MGHRA and YSYEKL. This CDR3 region has 13 residues. With 4 bases removed from V and 3 bases from J, the gap between germline ends came to 9 bases. CDR3 in amino acids: CASSLTGKETQYF. As DNA, the CDR3 is TGCGCCAGCAGCCTTACGGGTAAAGAGACCCAGTACTTC.

This clone was picked up a small number of times. V gene TRBV9 combines with J gene TRBJ2-1; D may be TRBD2 (5 bases). Trimming took off 0 bases at V and 9 bases at J, with 13 bases between the two ends. The CDR3 is 14 residues long. CDR1 is SGDLS, CDR2 YYNGEE, per germline. CDR3 bases: TGTGCCAGCAGCGTAGATGCCCGGGGTCGTGAGCAGTTCTTC. It specifies CASSVDARGREQFF. Supplemented by reference TRBV9 and TRBJ2-1, the full variable domain reads DSGVTQTPKHLITATGQRVTLRCSPRSGDLSVYWYQQSLDQGLQFLIQYYNGEERAKGNILERFSAQQFPDLHSELNLSSLELGDSALYFCASSVDARGREQFFGPGTRLTVL.

The CDR3 region is CASSPRGLADIRYTQYF. The CDR3 nucleotides read TGTGCCAGCAGCCCCCGCGGACTAGCGGATATTAGATATACGCAGTATTTT. The rearrangement uses TRBV5-8 and TRBJ2-3; 10 nucleotides align to TRBD2. J was trimmed by 7 bases and V by 4 bases; bases with no gene match: 15. Germline CDR1 and CDR2: SGHTS and YDEGEE. This CDR3 is built from 17 residues. Complete variable domain (other parts from reference TRBV5-8 and TRBJ2-3): EAGVTQSPTHLIKTRGQQATLRCSPISGHTSVYWYQQALGLGLQFLLWYDEGEERNRGNFPPRFSGRQFPNYSSELNVNALELEDSALYLCASSPRGLADIRYTQYFGPGTRLTVL.

The chain employs TRBV7-8 and TRBJ1-3; perhaps TRBD1 as D (6 bases). V lost 8 bases, J lost 2 bases, and 16 bases lay in between. Germline-derived CDR1 and CDR2 are SGHVS and FQNEAQ. The CDR3 runs 15 residues. CDR3 region: CASGAGAGAGNTIYF. In nucleotides, the CDR3 is TGTGCCAGCGGTGCGGGTGCAGGGGCTGGAAACACCATATATTTT. The full variable domain, in which reference TRBV7-8 and TRBJ1-3 provide the parts outside the CDR3, is GAGVSQSPRYKVAKRGQDVALRCDPISGHVSLFWYQQALGQGPEFLTYFQNEAQLDKSGLPSDRFFAERPEGSVSTLKIQRTQQEDSAVYLCASGAGAGAGNTIYFGEGSWLTVV.

The table lists this clone with a count of one. The V and J genes are TRBV3-1 (or the pseudogene TRBV3-2) and TRBJ2-5, with TRBD1 matching 7 bases. The length of the CDR3 is 14 residues. V shed 5 bases and J 5 bases; nucleotides not matched to a gene: 8. Germline V gene sequence: CDR1 LGHDT, CDR2 YNNKEL (reference sequence). The CDR3 sequence: CASSTRQGRETQYF. Written as DNA, the CDR3 is TGTGCCAGCAGCACCCGACAGGGTCGGGAGACCCAGTACTTC.

The chain joins TRBV5-1 to TRBJ1-1; possibly TRBD1 for D (6 bases). V lost 4 bases and J lost 3, with 13 bases in between. This CDR3 has 14 amino acids. Germline CDR1 reads SGHRS; CDR2 reads YFSETQ. The CDR3 bases are TGCGCCAGCAGCCAAACAGGGTACTACACTGAAGCTTTCTTT. Residues: CASSQTGYYTEAFF.

This sequence joins TRBV10-2 and TRBJ1-5; 8 bases are a match to TRBD1. The CDR3 is made up of 14 amino acids. Unmatched junction bases numbered 6, after V lost 6 bases and J lost 5 bases. Per the germline V gene, CDR1 is WSHSY and CDR2 is SAAADI. Here the CDR3 DNA reads TGCGCCAGCAGCAGGGGGCGCTCAGATCAGCCCCAGCATTTT. Its protein product is CASSRGRSDQPQHF.

The V call is TRBV4-1, the J call TRBJ2-7; D uncertain. This CDR3 has 13 amino acids. The V end lost 0 bases, the J end lost 6 bases, and 9 bases lay between the germline ends. Per germline, CDR1 MGHRA and CDR2 YSYEKL. As DNA, the CDR3 is TGCGCCAGCAGCCAAGATCGGTCGTCCGAGCAGTACTTC. Translation: CASSQDRSSEQYF.